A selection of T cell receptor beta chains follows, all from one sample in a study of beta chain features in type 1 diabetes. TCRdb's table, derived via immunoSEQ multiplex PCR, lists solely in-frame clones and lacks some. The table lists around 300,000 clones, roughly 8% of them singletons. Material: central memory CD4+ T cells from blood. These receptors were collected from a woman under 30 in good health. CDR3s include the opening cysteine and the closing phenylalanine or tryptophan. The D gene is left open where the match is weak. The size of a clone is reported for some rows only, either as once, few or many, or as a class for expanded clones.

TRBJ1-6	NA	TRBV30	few	TGTGCCTGGAGGGACGGTTATAATTCACCCCTCCACTTT	CAWRDGYNSPLHF
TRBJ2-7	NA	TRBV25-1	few	TGTGCCAGCAGCCTCCAACCATCGGGGGCCTACGAGCAGTACTTC	CASSLQPSGAYEQYF
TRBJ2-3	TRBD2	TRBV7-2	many	TGTGCCAGCAGCCCAGCGGGGGGGCCCACAGATACGCAGTATTTT	CASSPAGGPTDTQYF
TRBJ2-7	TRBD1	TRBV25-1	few	TGTGCCAGCAGTGATTCCGGGACAGTATTCTACGAGCAGTACTTC	CASSDSGTVFYEQYF
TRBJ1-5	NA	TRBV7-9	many	TGTGCCAGCAGCTTAGCGGGAGGGAGTCAGCCCCAGCATTTT	CASSLAGGSQPQHF
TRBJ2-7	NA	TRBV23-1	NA	TGCGCCAGCGCCAAAAACACAGGGTCTCGTACCTACGAGCAGTACTTC	CASAKNTGSRTYEQYF
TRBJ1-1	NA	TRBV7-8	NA	TGTGCCAGCAGCTTAGGGGTCACTGAAGCTTTCTTT	CASSLGVTEAFF
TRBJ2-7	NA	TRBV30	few	TGTGCCTGGAGTATACGCCCCCTGGGAGAGCAGTACTTC	CAWSIRPLGEQYF
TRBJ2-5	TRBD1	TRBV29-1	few	TGCAGCGTTGAACGACAGGGCCGGCCTTCACAAGAGACCCAGTACTTC	CSVERQGRPSQETQYF
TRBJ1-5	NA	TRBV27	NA	TGTGCCTCCCAAGCGGTCGGTCAGCCCCAGCATTTT	CASQAVGQPQHF
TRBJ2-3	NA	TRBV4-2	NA	TGTGCCAGCAGCCACCGGATACAGGCAGATACGCAGTATTTT	CASSHRIQADTQYF
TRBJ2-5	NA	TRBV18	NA	TGTGCCAGCTCACCCCGTGAGCTCCAAGAGACCCAGTACTTC	CASSPRELQETQYF
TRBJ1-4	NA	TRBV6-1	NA	TGTGCCAGCAGTGACAGACACCCCGGGAAACTGTTTTTT	CASSDRHPGKLFF
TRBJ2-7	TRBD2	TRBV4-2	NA	TGTGCCAGCAGCCCCGAACTAGCGGGCCCCTTCTACGAGCAGTACTTC	CASSPELAGPFYEQYF
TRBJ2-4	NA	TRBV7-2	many	TGTGCCAGCAGCTTAGGGCCAGGACAGAGGAACATTCAGTACTTC	CASSLGPGQRNIQYF
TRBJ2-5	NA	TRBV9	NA	TGTGCCAGCAGCGTAGATCTGGGGCGAGAGACCCAGTACTTC	CASSVDLGRETQYF
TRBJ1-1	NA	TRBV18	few	TGTGCCAGCTCACCACCAGCCGGGAGGGACACTGAAGCTTTCTTT	CASSPPAGRDTEAFF
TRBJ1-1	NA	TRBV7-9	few	TGTGCCAGCAGCTTGATGGGTGGGAACACTGAAGCTTTCTTT	CASSLMGGNTEAFF
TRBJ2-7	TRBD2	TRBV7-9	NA	TGTGCCAGCAGCTTAGCCGGGACTAGCGGGAGGTCGGTCTACGAGCAGTACTTC	CASSLAGTSGRSVYEQYF
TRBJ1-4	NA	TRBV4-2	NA	TGTGCCAGCAGCCAAGATAAAAAAGGGTATGAAAAACTGTTTTTT	CASSQDKKGYEKLFF
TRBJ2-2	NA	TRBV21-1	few	TGTGCCAGCAGCAAACCAGGACGGGCCCCGGGGGAGCTGTTTTTT	CASSKPGRAPGELFF
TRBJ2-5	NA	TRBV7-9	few	TGTGCCAGCAGCTTATTTATGGGTCAAGAGACCCAGTACTTC	CASSLFMGQETQYF
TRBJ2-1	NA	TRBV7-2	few	TGTGCCAGCAGCTTGCTAAATGAGCAGTTCTTC	CASSLLNEQFF
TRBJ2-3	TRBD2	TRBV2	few	TGTGCCAGCAGTCGACTAGCGGTCTTCACAGATACGCAGTATTTT	CASSRLAVFTDTQYF
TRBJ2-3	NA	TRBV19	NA	TGTGCCACCTCGATAGCGGCAGGGAGTCGGGGTACGCAGTATTTT	CATSIAAGSRGTQYF
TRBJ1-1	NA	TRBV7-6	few	TGTGCCAGCAGCTCTCCGGGAGCGAACACTGAAGCTTTCTTT	CASSSPGANTEAFF
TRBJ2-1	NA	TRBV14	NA	TGTGCCAGCAGCCAAGGGGTGAACAATGAGCAGTTCTTC	CASSQGVNNEQFF
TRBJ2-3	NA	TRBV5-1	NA	TGCGCCAGCAGCTTATATTTCACAGATACGCAGTATTTT	CASSLYFTDTQYF
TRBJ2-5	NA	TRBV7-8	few	TGTGCCAGCAGCTCGGCACGTGAGCCTCAAGAGACCCAGTACTTC	CASSSAREPQETQYF
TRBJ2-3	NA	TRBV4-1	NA	TGCGCCAGCAGCCAAAGTAACGACCTGACCACAGATACGCAGTATTTT	CASSQSNDLTTDTQYF
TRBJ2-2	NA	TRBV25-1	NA	TGTGCCAGCAGCTTGGTGAACACCGGGGAGCTGTTTTTT	CASSLVNTGELFF
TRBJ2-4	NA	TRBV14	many	TGTGCCAGCAGCCAACTGGGGGGGCGCGTGAACATTCAGTACTTC	CASSQLGGRVNIQYF
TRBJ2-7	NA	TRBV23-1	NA	TGCGCCACTTCGACGCCTGACTTTTCCTACGAGCAGTACTTC	CATSTPDFSYEQYF
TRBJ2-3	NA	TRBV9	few	TGTGCCAGCAGCGTAGAAGGACAGAGCACAGATACGCAGTATTTT	CASSVEGQSTDTQYF
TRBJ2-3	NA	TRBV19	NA	TGTGCCAGTAGCCCCACCGATGGGACCGATACGCAGTATTTT	CASSPTDGTDTQYF
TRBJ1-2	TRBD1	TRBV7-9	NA	TGTGCCAGCAGCTCGAAATCTGGACAGGACTTGTATGGCTACACCTTC	CASSSKSGQDLYGYTF
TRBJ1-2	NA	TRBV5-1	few	TGCGCCAGCAGCTTGCAACAGGACTATGGCTACACCTTC	CASSLQQDYGYTF
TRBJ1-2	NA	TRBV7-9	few	TGTGCCAGCACTCCAACGGGGACCCCTGGCTATGGCTACACCTTC	CASTPTGTPGYGYTF
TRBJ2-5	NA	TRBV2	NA	TGTGCCAGCAGCGGGATTGGGGGAGAGACCCAGTACTTC	CASSGIGGETQYF
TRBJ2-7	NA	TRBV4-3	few	TGCGCCAGCAGCCAACAGGGAAGCTCTGCCGAGCAGTACTTC	CASSQQGSSAEQYF
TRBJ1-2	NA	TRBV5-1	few	TGCGCCAGCAGCTCGGCGGAGGACACTTCTAACTATGGCTACACCTTC	CASSSAEDTSNYGYTF
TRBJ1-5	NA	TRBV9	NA	TGTGCCAGCAGCGTAGAGGGCAGGGTGGGGCCCCAGCATTTT	CASSVEGRVGPQHF
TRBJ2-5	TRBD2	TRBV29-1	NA	TGCAGCGTTGATGGGAGGGGAGAAGAGACCCAGTACTTC	CSVDGRGEETQYF
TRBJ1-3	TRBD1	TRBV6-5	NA	TGTGCCAGCAGTCTAGTAACAGGGGGAGGAAACACCATATATTTT	CASSLVTGGGNTIYF
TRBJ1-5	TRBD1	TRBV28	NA	TGTGCCAGCAGACCAAGGGACAGGGGGTATCAGCCCCAGCATTTT	CASRPRDRGYQPQHF
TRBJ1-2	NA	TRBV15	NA	TGTGCCACCAGCAGAGGATTTTCGGGAAGCGGAGGGGGCTACACCTTC	CATSRGFSGSGGGYTF
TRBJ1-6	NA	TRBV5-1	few	TGCGCCAGCAGCTTGGCCGGCGCAATCTCCTATAATTCACCCCTCCACTTT	CASSLAGAISYNSPLHF
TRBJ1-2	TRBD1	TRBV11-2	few	TGTGCCAGCAGCTTATCCCGGGACAGCTCTTATGGCTACACCTTC	CASSLSRDSSYGYTF
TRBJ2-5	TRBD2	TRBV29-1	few	TGCAGCGTTGGGGGAGCGGGACGGGTGGAGACCCAGTACTTC	CSVGGAGRVETQYF
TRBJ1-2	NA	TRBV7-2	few	TGTGCCAGCAGCCAAATTGACAGGCAGAAAGATGGCTACACCTTC	CASSQIDRQKDGYTF
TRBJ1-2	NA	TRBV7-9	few	TGTGCCAGCAGCTTAGCGGCCAGGACTAACTATGGCTACACCTTC	CASSLAARTNYGYTF
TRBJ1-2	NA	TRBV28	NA	TGTGCCAGCAGTCCCGGGACGAGGACTAACTATGGCTACACCTTC	CASSPGTRTNYGYTF
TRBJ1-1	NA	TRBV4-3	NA	TGCGCCAGCAGCCAAGCCGGTCGGGGGAACACTGAAGCTTTCTTT	CASSQAGRGNTEAFF
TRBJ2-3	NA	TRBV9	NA	TGTGCCAGCAGCGGAAACACAGATACGCAGTATTTT	CASSGNTDTQYF
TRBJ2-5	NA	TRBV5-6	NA	TGTGCCAGCAGCCGGAGAGGGGCGGAGACCCAGTACTTC	CASSRRGAETQYF
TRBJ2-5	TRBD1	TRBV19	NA	TGTGCCAGTAGTGCGGCCCCGGGACAGGGTCCGGCGGGGACCCAGTACTTC	CASSAAPGQGPAGTQYF
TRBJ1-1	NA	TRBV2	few	TGTGCCAGCAAGGGGGGGGTACACACTGAAGCTTTCTTT	CASKGGVHTEAFF
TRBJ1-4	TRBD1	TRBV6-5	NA	TGTGCCAGCAGTTACGGGACAGGGGGCGATGAAAAACTGTTTTTT	CASSYGTGGDEKLFF
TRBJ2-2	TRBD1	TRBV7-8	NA	TGTGCCAGCAGCTTAATGCGACAGGGGGCAACCGGGGAGCTGTTTTTT	CASSLMRQGATGELFF